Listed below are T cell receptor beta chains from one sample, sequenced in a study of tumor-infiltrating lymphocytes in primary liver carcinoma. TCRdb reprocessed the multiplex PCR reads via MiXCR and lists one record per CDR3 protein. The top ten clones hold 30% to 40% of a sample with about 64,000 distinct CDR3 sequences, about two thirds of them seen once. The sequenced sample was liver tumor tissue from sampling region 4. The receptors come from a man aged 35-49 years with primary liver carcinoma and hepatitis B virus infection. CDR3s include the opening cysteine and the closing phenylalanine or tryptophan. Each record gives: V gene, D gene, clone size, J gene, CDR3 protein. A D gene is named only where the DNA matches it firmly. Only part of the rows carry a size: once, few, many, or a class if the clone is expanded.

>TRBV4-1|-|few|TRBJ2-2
CASSQEGDTGELFF
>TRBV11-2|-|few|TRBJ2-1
CASSLDLATNEQFF
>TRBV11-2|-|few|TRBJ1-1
CTSSLGLNTEAFF
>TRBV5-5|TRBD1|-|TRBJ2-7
CASSSGTVISEQYF
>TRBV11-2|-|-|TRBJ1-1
CASSLEWGNTEAFF
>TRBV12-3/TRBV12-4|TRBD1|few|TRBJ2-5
CANAQGQSQETQYF
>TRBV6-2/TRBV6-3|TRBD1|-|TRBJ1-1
CASSYLRTGPGNTEAFF
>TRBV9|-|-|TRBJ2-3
CASTIGGDTHTQYF
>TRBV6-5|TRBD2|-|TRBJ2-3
CTTSLSGRGLHF
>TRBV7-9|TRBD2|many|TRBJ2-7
CASSLAIAGDEQYF
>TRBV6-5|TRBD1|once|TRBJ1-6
CACRHRGVNNSPLHF
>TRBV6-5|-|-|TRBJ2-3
CARSYAGLSTDTQYF
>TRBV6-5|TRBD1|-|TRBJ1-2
CASCYRGRGYSYTF
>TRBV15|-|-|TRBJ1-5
CATSRTSQLNQPQLF
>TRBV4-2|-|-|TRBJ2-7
CASSQDMETPYEQHF
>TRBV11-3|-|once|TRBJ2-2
CASNLSPKSDAELFF
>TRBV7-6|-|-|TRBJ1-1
CASTRPPRLAYGPLSNTEAFF
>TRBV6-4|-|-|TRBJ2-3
CASNPGHGTDTQYF
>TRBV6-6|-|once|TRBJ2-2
CANNKNAGELFF
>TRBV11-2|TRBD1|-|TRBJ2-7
CASSQGTGRTYVQYF
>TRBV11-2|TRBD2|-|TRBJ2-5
CASNQTPGGGKEAQYF
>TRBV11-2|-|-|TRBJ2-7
CVSNLEPGISGEQYF
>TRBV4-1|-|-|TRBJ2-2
CASSIQPRGAVELLF
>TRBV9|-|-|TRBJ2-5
CASSSPTDTQCF
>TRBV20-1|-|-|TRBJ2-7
CSARDGLYYEQYF
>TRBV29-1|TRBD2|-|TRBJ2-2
CSVGGLAATNTVELFF
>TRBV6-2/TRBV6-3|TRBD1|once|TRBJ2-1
CASSYLGQGAHLHNEQFF
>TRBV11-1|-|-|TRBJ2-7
CTISWNPYEQYF
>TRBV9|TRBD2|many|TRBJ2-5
CASSDRLAGPTQYF
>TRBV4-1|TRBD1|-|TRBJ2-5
CTSSPSGGSETQCF
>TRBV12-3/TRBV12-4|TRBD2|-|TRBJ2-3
CASSPSGSTDTQYF
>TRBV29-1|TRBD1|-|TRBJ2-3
CSVSGTGASGAQYF
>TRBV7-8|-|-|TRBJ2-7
CASSFTGAYEQYF
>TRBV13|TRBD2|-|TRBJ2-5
CASCQAGGQEIQYF
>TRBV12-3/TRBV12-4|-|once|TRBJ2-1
CSSSPADEQFF
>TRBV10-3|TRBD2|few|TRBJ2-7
CAFSYGTSDSYEQYF
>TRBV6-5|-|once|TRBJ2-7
CASRPEQVVSFYEQYF
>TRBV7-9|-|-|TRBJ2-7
CASGFLGDEQYF
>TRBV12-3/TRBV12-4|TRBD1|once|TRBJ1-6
CAMSSGTGDSPLHF
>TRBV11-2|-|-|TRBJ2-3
CASSRRSTGNIDTQYF
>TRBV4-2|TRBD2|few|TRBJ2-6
CASSQVGTSGFGANALTF
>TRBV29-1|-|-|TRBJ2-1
CSVGSRDVQFF
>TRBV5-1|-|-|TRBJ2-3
CSSSLGVHTDTLYF
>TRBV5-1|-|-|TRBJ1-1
CASSLDGWIQNTEAFF
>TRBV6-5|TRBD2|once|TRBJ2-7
CASSYWGLGHTYEQYF